The clone carrying this T cell receptor beta chain was counted between two and nine times. The antigen remains unidentified. A single record per CDR3 protein comes from TCRdb applying MiXCR to the 5' RACE reads. The profile shows some 600,000 distinct CDR3 sequences, roughly 17% of them singletons. The data stem from a study of T cells after yellow fever vaccination. This CDR3 comprises 17 residues. CDR1 is SGDLS and CDR2 is YYNGEE in the germline V gene. V gave up 4 bases and J gave up 2 bases, with 19 bases separating them. Broader study findings: Most primary-vaccination clones reappeared after the booster (just under 98% CD4, 85% to 90% CD8).

This receptor was obtained from a man between 18 and 29 years old who received the YFV17D yellow fever vaccine. The material was PBMCs, obtained 5 days after the first yellow fever vaccination. The rearrangement links TRBV9 to TRBJ1-5, with D perhaps TRBD1 (6 bases). CDR3 sequence: CASSPPSGGGGNQPQHF. The CDR3 DNA reads TGTGCCAGCAGCCCTCCTAGCGGGGGGGGCGGCAATCAGCCCCAGCATTTT.